A selection of T cell receptor beta chains follows, all from one sample in a study of OX40 agonist ivuxolimab in advanced cancers. TCRdb keeps only in-frame clones here, not all; method: immunoSEQ multiplex PCR. This repertoire shows around 18,000 clones, around 83% found once; its top ten account for roughly 12%. Source: CD4+ or CD8+ T cells sorted from blood, taken in a trial of the OX40 agonist ivuxolimab. Receptor source: an adult with an advanced solid tumor such as melanoma, head and neck, liver or kidney cancer. Each CDR3 is given without its conserved first and last residue. Each record gives: J gene, V gene, CDR3 protein.

J: TRBJ2-5; V: TRBV5-6; CDR3: ASSLANGVGTQY
J: TRBJ2-3; V: TRBV7-2; CDR3: ASSFGGPVDTQY
J: TRBJ1-1; V: TRBV27; CDR3: ASSLDGQETYEAF
J: TRBJ1-1; V: TRBV6-5; CDR3: ASSSLGRSEAF
J: TRBJ2-2; V: TRBV18; CDR3: ASSPVTGELF
J: TRBJ2-5; V: TRBV7-2; CDR3: ASSLGSLAQGTQY
J: TRBJ1-5; V: TRBV19; CDR3: ASSIDKGDSNQPQH
J: TRBJ2-2; V: TRBV7-2; CDR3: ASSLTSLMNTGELF
J: TRBJ1-2; V: TRBV6-6; CDR3: ASSYGGYGYT
J: TRBJ2-7; V: TRBV5-1; CDR3: ASSFRGVSYEQY
J: TRBJ2-2; V: TRBV4-2; CDR3: ASSQELGRATNTGELF
J: TRBJ2-5; V: TRBV6-5; CDR3: ASSRTGGRETQY
J: TRBJ2-4; V: TRBV6-1; CDR3: ASSGAFSGSKNIQY
J: TRBJ1-2; V: TRBV10-3; CDR3: AISETINYGYT
J: TRBJ1-2; V: TRBV27; CDR3: ASSLNRGQNGYT
J: TRBJ1-2; V: TRBV28; CDR3: ASTNRQGAERNYGYT
J: TRBJ1-2; V: TRBV5-8; CDR3: ASSFTGNYGYT
J: TRBJ1-5; V: TRBV6-1; CDR3: ASSDLQGPGQPQH
J: TRBJ2-3; V: TRBV28; CDR3: ASSFGPFTDTQY
J: TRBJ2-3; V: TRBV2; CDR3: ATPPTREGDSTDTQY
J: TRBJ2-3; V: TRBV19; CDR3: ASRLAPNTDTQY
J: TRBJ1-4; V: TRBV2; CDR3: ASSEWGVKEKLF
J: TRBJ1-1; V: TRBV2; CDR3: ASSSRQQNTEAF
J: TRBJ1-1; V: TRBV6-5; CDR3: ASRERYTEAF
J: TRBJ2-1; V: TRBV9; CDR3: ASSPREKSYNEQF
J: TRBJ2-7; V: TRBV18; CDR3: ASSLETRTYEQY
J: TRBJ1-3; V: TRBV19; CDR3: ASSMRVGNTIY
J: TRBJ2-3; V: TRBV11-3; CDR3: ASSLGGATDTQY
J: TRBJ1-1; V: TRBV7-9; CDR3: ASSLGGRGNTEAF
J: TRBJ1-1; V: TRBV5-6; CDR3: ASSLTPRGFRTEAF
J: TRBJ2-2; V: TRBV5-1; CDR3: ASSLVPGELF
J: TRBJ1-2; V: TRBV28; CDR3: ASSSNRRGYT
J: TRBJ1-2; V: TRBV4-1; CDR3: ASSQVGINYGYT
J: TRBJ2-3; V: TRBV10-3; CDR3: AISIAGGTDTQY
J: TRBJ1-6; V: TRBV7-9; CDR3: ASSLYPLDRDSPLH
J: TRBJ2-5; V: TRBV5-1; CDR3: ASSLVLAGGTSETQY
J: TRBJ1-2; V: TRBV28; CDR3: ASSLLLGRRGYT
J: TRBJ1-4; V: TRBV5-5; CDR3: ASSIHGTTTNEKLF
J: TRBJ1-1; V: TRBV7-1; CDR3: ASSSRTLRTLKLSQDSSNTEAF
J: TRBJ1-4; V: TRBV28; CDR3: ASNRDANEKLF
J: TRBJ2-1; V: TRBV7-9; CDR3: ASSLLTGSYNEQF
J: TRBJ1-3; V: TRBV6-5; CDR3: ASSYSDSGNTIY
J: TRBJ1-2; V: TRBV10-3; CDR3: AISDPTGGDYGYT
J: TRBJ2-7; V: TRBV28; CDR3: ASSPAGTGESEQY
J: TRBJ2-7; V: TRBV20-1; CDR3: SASAHHEQY
J: NA; V: TRBV7-2; CDR3: ASSLGLSEQY
J: TRBJ1-2; V: TRBV18; CDR3: ASATGTVNYGYT
J: TRBJ1-3; V: TRBV5-1; CDR3: ASSEAGGGLNTIY
J: TRBJ2-1; V: TRBV5-1; CDR3: ASSLAGTAGYYNEQF
J: TRBJ2-4; V: TRBV28; CDR3: ASSLNAGGAKNIQY